The rows below give T cell receptor beta chains drawn from one sample of a study of blood T cell repertoires in COVID-19. The data were produced by immunoSEQ multiplex PCR, yet TCRdb's version contains in-frame clones alone and is incomplete. The sample holds about half a million clones; 80% to 90% are singletons and the top ten take approximately 2.9%. Sequencing was performed on peripheral blood. The receptors derive from a human donor in a cohort sampled during active COVID-19. Both conserved end residues are part of each CDR3. A D gene is named only where the DNA matches it firmly. Clone size appears in some rows only: once, few, many, or a class for an expanded clone.

clone_size | j_call | d_call | v_call | cdr3_nt | cdr3_aa
- | TRBJ1-1 | - | TRBV5-8 | TGTGCCAGTCTGTTCACTGAAGCTTTCTTT | CASLFTEAFF
- | TRBJ1-5 | - | TRBV6-5 | TGTGCCACCCTAGATCAGCCCCAGCATTTT | CATLDQPQHF
- | TRBJ2-2 | - | TRBV6-6 | TGTGCCAGCAGTTACGGGAGTACGCCGAACACCGGGGAGCTGTTTTTT | CASSYGSTPNTGELFF
- | TRBJ1-2 | - | TRBV5-1 | TGCGCCAGCAGCTTGGAGGGGGTGGCTAACTATGGCTACACCTTC | CASSLEGVANYGYTF
- | TRBJ2-2 | - | TRBV5-1 | TGCGCCAGCAGCCATACATTCACCGGGGAGCTGTTTTTT | CASSHTFTGELFF
- | TRBJ2-5 | TRBD1 | TRBV30 | TGTGCCTGGAGTGTACAGGGGTTGCAAGAGACCCAGTACTTC | CAWSVQGLQETQYF
- | TRBJ2-5 | - | TRBV3-1/TRBV3-2 | TGTGCCAGCAGTCAAAACTCCTGGGAGGGGGTTCAAGAGACCCAGTACTTC | CASSQNSWEGVQETQYF
- | TRBJ1-6 | - | TRBV6-4 | TGTGCCAGCAGTCAGGATCGTAATTCACCCCTCCACTTT | CASSQDRNSPLHF
- | TRBJ1-1 | TRBD1 | TRBV6-1 | TGTGCCAGCAGTGAAGGGGGACAGGGGCGGACTGAAGCTTTCTTT | CASSEGGQGRTEAFF
- | TRBJ2-7 | TRBD2 | TRBV7-2 | TGTGCCAGCAGCGCACTAGCGGGAGTCTCCTACGAGCAGTACTTC | CASSALAGVSYEQYF
- | TRBJ2-3 | TRBD2 | TRBV2 | TGTGCCAGCAGTGAAGCTAAGACTAGCGGCACAGATACGCAGTATTTT | CASSEAKTSGTDTQYF
- | TRBJ2-2 | TRBD2 | TRBV10-2 | TGCGCCAGCAGTGAGTCTGGCGGACTAGCGGCTAACACCGGGGAGCTGTTTTTT | CASSESGGLAANTGELFF
- | TRBJ2-1 | - | TRBV5-1 | TGCGCCAGCAGACGAGGGACGGCGGGGAATGAGCAGTTCTTC | CASRRGTAGNEQFF
- | TRBJ2-3 | TRBD1 | TRBV5-1 | TGCGCCAGCAGCTTAGACAGGGGTGCAGATACGCAGTATTTT | CASSLDRGADTQYF
few | TRBJ2-1 | TRBD2 | TRBV9 | TGTGCCAGCAGCCTAGCGGCGGGAGGGCCTAATGAGCAGTTCTTC | CASSLAAGGPNEQFF
- | TRBJ1-5 | - | TRBV27 | TGTGCCAGCAGTCCGTGGCTCCAAACAGGGAACCATCAGCCCCAGCATTTT | CASSPWLQTGNHQPQHF
- | TRBJ1-3 | - | TRBV30 | TGTGCCTCCCACGGCGGGGTATCTGGAAACACCATATATTTT | CASHGGVSGNTIYF
many | TRBJ2-7 | TRBD1 | TRBV6-6 | TGTGCCAGCAGTTACTCTTGGACAGGGACCGAGCAGTACTTC | CASSYSWTGTEQYF
- | TRBJ1-1 | - | TRBV19 | TGTGCCAGTAGTCAAGCAGGGCCCACTGAAGCTTTCTTT | CASSQAGPTEAFF
- | TRBJ1-5 | TRBD1 | TRBV28 | TGTGCCAGCAGTTTAACAGGGGCTTATAGCAATCAGCCCCAGCATTTT | CASSLTGAYSNQPQHF
- | TRBJ2-7 | - | TRBV5-1 | TGCGCCAGCAGCTTGGCCGGACAGTCCACCGGCTCCTACGAGCAGTACTTC | CASSLAGQSTGSYEQYF
- | TRBJ2-3 | TRBD2 | TRBV19 | TGTGCCAGTAGTCCTACAGGGACTAGCGGCACAGATACGCAGTATTTT | CASSPTGTSGTDTQYF
- | TRBJ2-1 | TRBD2 | TRBV7-3 | TGTGCCAGCAGCTTAAACCCGGGAGGAGTCCACAATGAGCAGTTCTTC | CASSLNPGGVHNEQFF
- | TRBJ2-1 | - | TRBV11-2 | TGTGCCAGCAGCTTCAGGGGAGTAGTGGGGTGGAATGAGCAGTTCTTC | CASSFRGVVGWNEQFF
- | TRBJ2-1 | TRBD1 | TRBV6-2/TRBV6-3 | TGTGCCAGCAGTTACTCGAAGGACAGGGGACCGATTAACAATGAGCAGTTCTTC | CASSYSKDRGPINNEQFF
- | TRBJ2-5 | - | TRBV9 | TGTGCCAGCGGAGGGGAGACCCAGTACTTC | CASGGETQYF
- | TRBJ1-1 | TRBD1 | TRBV3-1/TRBV3-2 | TGTGCCAGCAGCCAAGAAGCCCCTCGGACAGGGCACACTGAAGCTTTCTTT | CASSQEAPRTGHTEAFF
- | TRBJ2-2 | - | TRBV11-2 | TGTGCCAGCAGATCGCCAGGGAGGAGGACCGGGGAGCTGTTTTTT | CASRSPGRRTGELFF
- | TRBJ2-7 | - | TRBV5-1 | TGCGCCAGCAGCTTGACATCGGGCGAGCGGAGCTCCTACGAGCAGTACTTC | CASSLTSGERSSYEQYF
- | TRBJ2-5 | TRBD2 | TRBV6-5 | TGTGCCAGCCACAAGGGTGCGGGAGTTAGGGAGACCCAGTACTTC | CASHKGAGVRETQYF
- | TRBJ1-2 | - | TRBV19 | TGTGCCAGTAGTATAAACAGGGAAGAAGGCTATGGCTACACCTTC | CASSINREEGYGYTF
- | TRBJ2-1 | - | TRBV29-1 | TGCAGCGTTGTCTCCCGGGAATCCTACAATGAGCAGTTCTTC | CSVVSRESYNEQFF
- | TRBJ1-3 | - | TRBV7-2 | TGTGCCAGCAGCTCCAGGACAGGAAACACCATATATTTT | CASSSRTGNTIYF
- | TRBJ2-7 | TRBD2 | TRBV3-1/TRBV3-2 | TGTGCCAGCAGCCAAGATATCACTAGCGGGATCCTCGGGCAGTACTTC | CASSQDITSGILGQYF
- | TRBJ2-2 | - | TRBV19 | TGTGCCAGTAGCGTAGCGGCTTGGGGCACCGGGGAGCTGTTTTTT | CASSVAAWGTGELFF
- | TRBJ2-7 | TRBD2 | TRBV19 | TGTGCCAGTAGTCCCCGGACTAGCGGCTCCTACGAGCAGTACTTC | CASSPRTSGSYEQYF
- | TRBJ2-3 | TRBD2 | TRBV5-1 | TGCGCCAGCAGTTTTGGACTAGCGGGAGTTATAGATACGCAGTATTTT | CASSFGLAGVIDTQYF
- | TRBJ2-1 | TRBD2 | TRBV9 | TGTGCCAGCAGCGTGACTGACGCGGGAGCCTACAATGAGCAGTTCTTC | CASSVTDAGAYNEQFF
- | TRBJ2-7 | TRBD2 | TRBV30 | TGTGCCTGGAGCACTGGGAGAGCGGGAGTGCTCTTCTCCTACGAGCAGTACTTC | CAWSTGRAGVLFSYEQYF
- | TRBJ1-2 | - | TRBV10-3 | TGTGCCACCGAAAAAGAACGACAGTCGGGTGGCTACACCTTC | CATEKERQSGGYTF
- | TRBJ2-7 | - | TRBV5-1 | TGCGCCAGCAGCTTGCTGGACAGCTCCTACGAGCAGTACTTC | CASSLLDSSYEQYF
- | TRBJ1-2 | TRBD1 | TRBV3-1/TRBV3-2 | TGTGCCAGCAGCGCATGGGACAGGCGAAACTATGGCTACACCTTC | CASSAWDRRNYGYTF
- | TRBJ2-3 | - | TRBV2 | TGTGCCAGCAGTGAAGGACTTCGAGAAGATACGCAGTATTTT | CASSEGLREDTQYF
- | TRBJ1-2 | - | TRBV9 | TGTGCCAGCAGCGTAGCGTCCGGAGCTAACTATGGCTACACCTTC | CASSVASGANYGYTF
- | TRBJ2-1 | - | TRBV19 | TGTGCCAGTAGCCTTAGCGGACCCTCCTACAATGAGCAGTTCTTC | CASSLSGPSYNEQFF
- | TRBJ2-1 | TRBD2 | TRBV7-2 | TGTGCCAGCAGGTCCGGGACTAGCGGGAATGAGCAGTTCTTC | CASRSGTSGNEQFF
- | TRBJ1-2 | - | TRBV30 | TGTGCCTGGAGTAGCGAAACAGCGGAGGGCTACACCTTC | CAWSSETAEGYTF
- | TRBJ2-2 | - | TRBV10-3 | TGTGCCATCAGTGGCGGGACGGCGAACACCGGGGAGCTGTTTTTT | CAISGGTANTGELFF
- | TRBJ1-2 | TRBD1 | TRBV29-1 | TGCAGCGTTGGCATCGGACAGGGAGGCTATGGCTACACCTTC | CSVGIGQGGYGYTF
- | TRBJ2-7 | - | TRBV2 | TGTGCCAGCAGTGGGGACTCCTTCTACGAGCAGTACTTC | CASSGDSFYEQYF
- | TRBJ2-5 | - | TRBV6-1 | TGTGCCAGCAGTGAAGCGGGCAGGCAAGAGACCCAGTACTTC | CASSEAGRQETQYF
- | TRBJ2-7 | - | TRBV4-1 | TGCGCCAGCAGCCAAGAGGGCAGCCTATCCTACGAGCAGTACTTC | CASSQEGSLSYEQYF
- | TRBJ1-4 | TRBD1 | TRBV10-3 | TGTGCCATCAGTGAGTCTCGCTTCGGACAGGGAGACGAAAAACTGTTTTTT | CAISESRFGQGDEKLFF
- | TRBJ1-1 | TRBD1 | TRBV12-5 | TGTGCTAGTGCCAAGACAGGGGGCGGCACTGAAGCTTTCTTT | CASAKTGGGTEAFF
- | TRBJ1-1 | - | TRBV6-5 | TGTGCCAGCAGGGGGACATGGAACACTGAAGCTTTCTTT | CASRGTWNTEAFF